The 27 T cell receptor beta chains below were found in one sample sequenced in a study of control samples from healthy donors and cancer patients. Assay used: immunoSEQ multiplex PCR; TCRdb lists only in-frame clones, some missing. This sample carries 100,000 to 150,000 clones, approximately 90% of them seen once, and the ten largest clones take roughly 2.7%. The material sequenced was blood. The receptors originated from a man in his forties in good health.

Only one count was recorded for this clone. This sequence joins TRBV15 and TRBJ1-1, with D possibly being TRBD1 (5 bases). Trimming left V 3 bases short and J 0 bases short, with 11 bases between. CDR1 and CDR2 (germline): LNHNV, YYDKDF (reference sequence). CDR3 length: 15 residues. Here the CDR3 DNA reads TGTGCCACCAGCAGCGGGGCTTCCGTGAACACTGAAGCTTTCTTT. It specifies CATSSGASVNTEAFF.

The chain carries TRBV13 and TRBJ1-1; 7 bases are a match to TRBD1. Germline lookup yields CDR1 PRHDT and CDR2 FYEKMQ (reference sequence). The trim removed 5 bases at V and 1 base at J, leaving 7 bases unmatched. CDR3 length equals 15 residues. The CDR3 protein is CASSARTGTNTEAFF. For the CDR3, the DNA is TGTGCCAGCAGCGCACGGACAGGAACGAACACTGAAGCTTTCTTT.

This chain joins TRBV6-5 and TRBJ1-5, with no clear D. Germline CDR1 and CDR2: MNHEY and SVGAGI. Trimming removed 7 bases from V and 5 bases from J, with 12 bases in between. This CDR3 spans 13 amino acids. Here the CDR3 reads CASTPSADQPQHF. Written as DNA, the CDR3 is TGTGCCAGCACCCCCAGTGCCGATCAGCCCCAGCATTTT.

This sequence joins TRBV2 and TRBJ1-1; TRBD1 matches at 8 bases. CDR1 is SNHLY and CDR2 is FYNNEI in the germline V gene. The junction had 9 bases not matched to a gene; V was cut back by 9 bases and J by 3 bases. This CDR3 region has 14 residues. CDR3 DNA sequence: TGTGCCAGGCAACTACAGACAGGGGACACTGAAGCTTTCTTT. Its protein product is CARQLQTGDTEAFF.

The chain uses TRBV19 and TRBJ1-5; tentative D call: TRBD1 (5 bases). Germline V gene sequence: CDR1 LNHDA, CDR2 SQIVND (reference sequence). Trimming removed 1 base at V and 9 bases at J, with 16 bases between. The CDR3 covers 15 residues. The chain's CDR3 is CASSIVQGVSRPQHF. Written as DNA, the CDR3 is TGTGCCAGTAGTATAGTTCAGGGCGTATCACGGCCCCAGCATTTT.

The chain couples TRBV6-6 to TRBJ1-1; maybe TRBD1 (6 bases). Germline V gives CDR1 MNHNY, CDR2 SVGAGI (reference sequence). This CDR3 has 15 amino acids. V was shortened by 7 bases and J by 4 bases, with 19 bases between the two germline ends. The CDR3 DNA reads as TGTGCCAGCACCAATCCGGGGGCGCGCCGCACTGAAGCTTTCTTT. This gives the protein CASTNPGARRTEAFF.

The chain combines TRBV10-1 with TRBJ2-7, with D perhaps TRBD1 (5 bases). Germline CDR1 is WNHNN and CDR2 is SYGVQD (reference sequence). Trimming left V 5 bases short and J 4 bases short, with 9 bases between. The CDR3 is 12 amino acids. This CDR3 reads CASSFQGYEQYF. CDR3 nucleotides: TGCGCCAGCAGTTTCCAGGGTTACGAGCAGTACTTC.

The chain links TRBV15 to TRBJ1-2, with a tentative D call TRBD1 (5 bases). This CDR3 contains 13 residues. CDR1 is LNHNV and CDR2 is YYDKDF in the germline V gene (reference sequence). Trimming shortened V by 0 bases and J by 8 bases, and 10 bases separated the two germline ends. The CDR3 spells CATSRDLGPGYTF. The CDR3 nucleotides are TGTGCCACCAGCAGAGATCTGGGACCAGGCTACACCTTC.

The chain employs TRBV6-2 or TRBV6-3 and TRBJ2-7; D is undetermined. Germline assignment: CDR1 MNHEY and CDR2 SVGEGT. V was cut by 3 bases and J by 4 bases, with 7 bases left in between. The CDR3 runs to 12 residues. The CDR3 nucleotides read TGTGCCAGCAGTTATTCCATTTACGAGCAGTACTTC. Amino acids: CASSYSIYEQYF.

CDR3 bases: TGTGCCAGCAGTTTGGCGATGAATTCACCCCTCCACTTT. Encoded protein: CASSLAMNSPLHF. The V gene is TRBV12-3 or TRBV12-4, the J gene TRBJ1-6; D uncertain. CDR3 length: 13 residues. V lost 3 bases and J 7 bases, leaving 7 bases between the germline ends.

The CDR3 reads CASSLVKQLPTGELFF. DNA of the CDR3: TGTGCCAGCAGCTTAGTTAAACAACTACCCACCGGGGAGCTGTTTTTT. This chain connects TRBV11-2 to TRBJ2-2; no clear D gene. Germline values: CDR1 SGHAT, CDR2 FQNNGV. With 1 base removed from V and 4 bases from J, the gap between germline ends came to 13 bases. There are 16 residues in the CDR3.

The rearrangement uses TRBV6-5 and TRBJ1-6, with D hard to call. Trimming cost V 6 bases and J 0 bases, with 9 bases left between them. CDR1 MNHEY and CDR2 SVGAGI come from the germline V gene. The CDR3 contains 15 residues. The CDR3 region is CASRRVSSYNSPLHF. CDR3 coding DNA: TGTGCCAGCAGAAGGGTTAGCTCCTATAATTCACCCCTCCACTTT.

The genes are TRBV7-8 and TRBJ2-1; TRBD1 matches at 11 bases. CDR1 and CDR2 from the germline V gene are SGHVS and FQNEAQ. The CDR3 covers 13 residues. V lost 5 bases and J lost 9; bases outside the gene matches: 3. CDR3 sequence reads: CASSGTGGIEQFF. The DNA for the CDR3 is TGTGCCAGCAGCGGGACAGGGGGAATTGAGCAGTTCTTC.

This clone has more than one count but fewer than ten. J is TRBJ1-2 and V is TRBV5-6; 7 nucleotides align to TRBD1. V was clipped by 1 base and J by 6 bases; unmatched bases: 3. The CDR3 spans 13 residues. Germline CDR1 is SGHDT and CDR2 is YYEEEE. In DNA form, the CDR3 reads TGTGCCAGCAGCTTGCCACAGGGGAATGGCTACACCTTC. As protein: CASSLPQGNGYTF.

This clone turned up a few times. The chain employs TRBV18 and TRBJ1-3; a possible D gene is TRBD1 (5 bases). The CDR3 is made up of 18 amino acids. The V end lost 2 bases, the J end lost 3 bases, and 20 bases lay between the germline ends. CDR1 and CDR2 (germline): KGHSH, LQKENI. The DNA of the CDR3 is TGTGCCAGCTCACCAACGACAGTGGCCAGGGCAGGTGGAAACACCATATATTTT. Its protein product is CASSPTTVARAGGNTIYF. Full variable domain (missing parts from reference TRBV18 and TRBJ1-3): NAGVMQNPRHLVRRRGQEARLRCSPMKGHSHVYWYRQLPEEGLKFMVYLQKENIIDESGMPKERFSAEFPKEGPSILRIQQVVRGDSAAYFCASSPTTVARAGGNTIYFGEGSWLTVV.

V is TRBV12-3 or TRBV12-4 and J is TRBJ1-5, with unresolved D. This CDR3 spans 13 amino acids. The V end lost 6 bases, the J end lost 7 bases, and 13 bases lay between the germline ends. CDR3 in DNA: TGTGCCAGCAGGACCGGTCTGGGGCAGCCCCAGCATTTT. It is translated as CASRTGLGQPQHF.

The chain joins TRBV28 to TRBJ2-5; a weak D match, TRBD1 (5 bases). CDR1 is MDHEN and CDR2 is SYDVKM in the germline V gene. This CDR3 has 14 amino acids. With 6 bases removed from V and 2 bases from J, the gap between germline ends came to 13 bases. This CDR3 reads CASSGRQPQETQYF. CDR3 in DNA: TGTGCCAGCAGCGGACGACAGCCGCAAGAGACCCAGTACTTC.

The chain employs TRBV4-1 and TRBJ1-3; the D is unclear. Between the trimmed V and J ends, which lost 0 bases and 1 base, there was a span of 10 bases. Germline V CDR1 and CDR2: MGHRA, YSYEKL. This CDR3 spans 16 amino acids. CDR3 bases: TGCGCCAGCAGCCAAGATCGGGGAAGGTCTGGAAACACCATATATTTT. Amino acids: CASSQDRGRSGNTIYF.

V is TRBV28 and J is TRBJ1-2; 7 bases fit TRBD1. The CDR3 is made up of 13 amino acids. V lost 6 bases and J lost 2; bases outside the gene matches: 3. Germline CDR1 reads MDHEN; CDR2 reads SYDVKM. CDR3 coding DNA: TGTGCCAGCAGGAAACAGGGGAACTATGGCTACACCTTC. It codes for CASRKQGNYGYTF.

CDR3 sequence: CASSRRRGIQETQYF. CDR3 coding DNA: TGTGCCAGCAGCCGCCGGAGGGGGATCCAAGAGACCCAGTACTTC. The chain is built from TRBV16 and TRBJ2-5, with D tentatively TRBD1 or TRBD2 (6 bases each). The CDR3 consists of 15 residues. Trimming removed 4 bases at V and 1 base at J, with 13 bases between. CDR1 is KGHSY and CDR2 is FQNENV in the germline V gene.

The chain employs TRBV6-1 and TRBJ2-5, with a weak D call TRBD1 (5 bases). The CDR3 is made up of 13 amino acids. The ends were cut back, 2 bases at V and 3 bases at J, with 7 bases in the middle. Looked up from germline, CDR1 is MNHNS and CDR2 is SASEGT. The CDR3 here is CASSERREETQYF. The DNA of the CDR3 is TGTGCCAGCAGTGAACGCAGGGAAGAGACCCAGTACTTC.

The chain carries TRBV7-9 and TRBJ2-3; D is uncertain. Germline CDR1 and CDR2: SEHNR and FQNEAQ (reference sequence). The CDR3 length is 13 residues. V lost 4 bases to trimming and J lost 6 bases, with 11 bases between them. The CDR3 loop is CASSSRVPDTQYF. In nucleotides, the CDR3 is TGTGCCAGCAGCTCCCGAGTCCCCGATACGCAGTATTTT.

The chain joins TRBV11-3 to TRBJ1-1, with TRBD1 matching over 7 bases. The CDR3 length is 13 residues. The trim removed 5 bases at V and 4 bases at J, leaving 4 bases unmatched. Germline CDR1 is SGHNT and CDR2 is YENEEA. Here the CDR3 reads CASSLRQGTEAFF. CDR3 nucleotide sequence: TGTGCCAGCAGCCTAAGACAGGGCACTGAAGCTTTCTTT.

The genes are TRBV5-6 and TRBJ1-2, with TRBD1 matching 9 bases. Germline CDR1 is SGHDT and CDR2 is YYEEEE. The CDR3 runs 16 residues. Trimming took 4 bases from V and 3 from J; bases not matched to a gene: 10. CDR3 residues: CASSTGQGWEDYGYTF. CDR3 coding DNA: TGTGCCAGCAGCACGGGACAGGGCTGGGAAGACTATGGCTACACCTTC.

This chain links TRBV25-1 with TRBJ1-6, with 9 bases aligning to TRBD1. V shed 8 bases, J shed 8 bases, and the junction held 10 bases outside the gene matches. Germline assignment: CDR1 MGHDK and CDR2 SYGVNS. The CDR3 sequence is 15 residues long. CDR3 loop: CASHTGQGTDSPLHF. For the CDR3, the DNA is TGTGCCAGCCATACGGGACAGGGTACGGATTCACCCCTCCACTTT.

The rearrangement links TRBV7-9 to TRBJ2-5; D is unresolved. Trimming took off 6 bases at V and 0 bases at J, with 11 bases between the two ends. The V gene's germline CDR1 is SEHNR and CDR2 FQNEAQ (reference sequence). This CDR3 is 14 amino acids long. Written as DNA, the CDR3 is TGTGCCAGCAGACTCCTAGGGTACCAAGAGACCCAGTACTTC. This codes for CASRLLGYQETQYF.

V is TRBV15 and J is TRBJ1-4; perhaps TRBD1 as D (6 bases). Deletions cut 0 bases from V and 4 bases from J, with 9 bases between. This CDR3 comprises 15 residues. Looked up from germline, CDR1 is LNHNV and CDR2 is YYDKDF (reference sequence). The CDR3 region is CATSRDPGVNEKLFF. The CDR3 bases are TGTGCCACCAGCAGAGATCCAGGGGTTAATGAAAAACTGTTTTTT.